This entry features one TCR beta chain sequence. Its antigen is still unknown. The entry originates in a study of T cell responses to AZD1222 COVID-19 vaccine. Findings and caveats of the study: Spike was spanned by vaccine-associated CD4 TCRs, which were dominant at 160-218 and 743-854. Repertoires were obtained solely post-peak T cell response. Seropositive status at baseline applied to only 6 or 7 AZD1222 recipients.

This CDR3 contains 11 residues. Looked up from germline, CDR1 is MNHEY and CDR2 is SVGEGT. The germline V and J ends were trimmed by 5 bases and 4 bases, with 5 bases remaining between them. This table comes from immunoSEQ multiplex PCR, and its TCRdb copy is limited to in-frame clones, with some not included. Among over 130,000 clones, 92% were seen once, and the ten largest hold roughly 3.6%. This receptor was obtained from an adult who received the AZD1222 COVID-19 vaccine. This material consisted of peripheral blood, taken 28 days after the second AZD1222 dose. The J gene is TRBJ1-2, the V gene TRBV6-2 or TRBV6-3; D is undetermined. As DNA, the CDR3 is TGTGCCAGCAGTCGGTTCTATGGCTACACCTTC. Amino acids: CASSRFYGYTF.